A selection of T cell receptor beta chains follows, all from one sample in a study of cytomegalovirus exposure and HLA in healthy donors. TCRdb's table, derived via immunoSEQ multiplex PCR, lists solely in-frame clones and lacks some. The sample holds 140,000 or so clones, 80% to 85% seen once. The sequenced material came from PBMCs. Receptor source: a boy aged 2 to 10 in good health and CMV-seronegative. Both conserved end residues are trimmed from each CDR3. D genes are given only for firm matches.

cdr3_aa: ASRSGGQGRSPLH; v_call: TRBV6-5; d_call: TRBD1
cdr3_aa: ASSLGLAVSYEQY; v_call: TRBV7-7; d_call: TRBD2
cdr3_aa: ASSQVDGRARFFLL; v_call: TRBV4-2; d_call: TRBD2
cdr3_aa: SVNRGQGARREQY; v_call: TRBV29-1; d_call: TRBD1
cdr3_aa: ASSPGHLNPHYGYT; v_call: TRBV5-1; d_call: NA
cdr3_aa: ASRNQGYSNQPQH; v_call: TRBV6-6; d_call: NA
cdr3_aa: ASRFYSNQPQH; v_call: TRBV27; d_call: NA
cdr3_aa: ASSRGQVANEQF; v_call: TRBV10-1; d_call: TRBD1
cdr3_aa: ASSQERAGVQPQH; v_call: TRBV4-2; d_call: NA
cdr3_aa: ASSPGRGAYRTDTQY; v_call: TRBV10-1; d_call: NA
cdr3_aa: ASSRGSSTDTQY; v_call: TRBV6-1; d_call: NA
cdr3_aa: ASSQDRGAANTGELF; v_call: TRBV4-3; d_call: TRBD1
cdr3_aa: ASSGGQGDYGYT; v_call: TRBV2; d_call: TRBD1
cdr3_aa: ATHQKDLETQY; v_call: TRBV10-3; d_call: NA
cdr3_aa: ASSSISRSIHEQY; v_call: TRBV28; d_call: NA
cdr3_aa: ASSSAGSGRPYEQY; v_call: TRBV28; d_call: TRBD2
cdr3_aa: ASSTRTGANSPLH; v_call: TRBV6-5; d_call: TRBD1
cdr3_aa: SVEIAGTQY; v_call: TRBV29-1; d_call: TRBD2
cdr3_aa: ASSYRDRGIADTQY; v_call: TRBV11-3; d_call: TRBD1
cdr3_aa: ASSVTGGAGYGYT; v_call: TRBV9; d_call: TRBD1
cdr3_aa: ASSMASGTGYPDTQY; v_call: TRBV19; d_call: TRBD1
cdr3_aa: ASSQARGRNNEQF; v_call: TRBV14; d_call: NA
cdr3_aa: ASSLGSSSGNTIY; v_call: TRBV13; d_call: NA
cdr3_aa: ASSLAQDRSRWSTGELF; v_call: TRBV5-4; d_call: TRBD1
cdr3_aa: ASSSGRNLAGRVNEQF; v_call: TRBV13; d_call: TRBD2
cdr3_aa: AIGRGDYDTQY; v_call: TRBV10-3; d_call: NA
cdr3_aa: ASGTGGTYEQY; v_call: TRBV5-1; d_call: TRBD1
cdr3_aa: ASSLGQGNLYGYT; v_call: TRBV13; d_call: TRBD1
cdr3_aa: ASSYDSRNQPQH; v_call: TRBV6-6; d_call: NA
cdr3_aa: ASSPIPPRTGDYGYT; v_call: TRBV18; d_call: TRBD1
cdr3_aa: ASSIGRGRTGELF; v_call: TRBV19; d_call: NA
cdr3_aa: ASSFASGLGTDTQY; v_call: TRBV7-2; d_call: TRBD2
cdr3_aa: ASSDSRDFSKHGPQH; v_call: TRBV6-4; d_call: NA
cdr3_aa: ASRLGQYQETQY; v_call: TRBV12-2; d_call: NA
cdr3_aa: ASSYRRRDEAF; v_call: TRBV6-5; d_call: NA
cdr3_aa: ASSLFGDSPNYGYT; v_call: TRBV7-9; d_call: NA
cdr3_aa: AIRDLVPRGNYESNYGYT; v_call: TRBV10-3; d_call: NA
cdr3_aa: ASSPDRGHSPLH; v_call: TRBV7-2; d_call: TRBD1